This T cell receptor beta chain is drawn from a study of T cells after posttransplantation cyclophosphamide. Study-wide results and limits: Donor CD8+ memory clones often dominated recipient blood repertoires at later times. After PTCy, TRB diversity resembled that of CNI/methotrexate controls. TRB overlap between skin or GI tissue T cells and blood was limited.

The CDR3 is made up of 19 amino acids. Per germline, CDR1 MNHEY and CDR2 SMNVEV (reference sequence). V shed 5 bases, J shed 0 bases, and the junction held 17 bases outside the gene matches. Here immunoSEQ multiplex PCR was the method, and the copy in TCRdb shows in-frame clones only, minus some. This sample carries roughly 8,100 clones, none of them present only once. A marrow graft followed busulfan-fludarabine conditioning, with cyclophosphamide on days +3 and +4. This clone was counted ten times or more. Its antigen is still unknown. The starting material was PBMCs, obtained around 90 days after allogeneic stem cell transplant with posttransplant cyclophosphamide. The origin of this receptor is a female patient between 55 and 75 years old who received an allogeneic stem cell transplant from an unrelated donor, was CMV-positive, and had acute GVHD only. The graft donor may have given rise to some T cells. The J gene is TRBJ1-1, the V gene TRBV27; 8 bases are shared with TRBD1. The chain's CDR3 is CASSRLTGGQAYMNTEAFF. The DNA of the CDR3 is TGTGCCAGCAGTCGCCTTACAGGGGGGCAGGCCTACATGAACACTGAAGCTTTCTTT.